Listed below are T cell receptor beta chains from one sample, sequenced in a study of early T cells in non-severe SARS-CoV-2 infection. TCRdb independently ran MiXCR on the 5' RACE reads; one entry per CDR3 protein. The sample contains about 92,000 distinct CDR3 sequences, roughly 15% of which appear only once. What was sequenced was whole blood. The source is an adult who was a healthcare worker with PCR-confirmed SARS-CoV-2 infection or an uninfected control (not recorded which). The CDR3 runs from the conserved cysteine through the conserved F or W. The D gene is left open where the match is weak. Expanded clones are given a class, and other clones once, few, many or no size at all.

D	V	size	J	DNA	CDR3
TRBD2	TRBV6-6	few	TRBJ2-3	TGTGCCAGCCGGGAGGGGGGGGTCACAGATACGCAGTATTTT	CASREGGVTDTQYF
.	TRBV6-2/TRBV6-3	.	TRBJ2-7	TGTGCCAGCAGTTACCTAGCTGTCTCCTACGAGCAGTACTTC	CASSYLAVSYEQYF
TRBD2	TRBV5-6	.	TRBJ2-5	TGTGCCAGCAGCGAGGGACTAGCGGGGGGGCTTGAAGAGACCCAGTACTTC	CASSEGLAGGLEETQYF
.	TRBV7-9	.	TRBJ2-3	TGTGCCAGCAGCTCACGTCTGGGCACAGATACGCAGTATTTT	CASSSRLGTDTQYF
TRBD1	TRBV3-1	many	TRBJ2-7	TGTGCCAGCAGCCACATAAGGGACAGAGCCTACGAGCAGTACTTC	CASSHIRDRAYEQYF
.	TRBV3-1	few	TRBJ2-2	TGTGCCAGCAGCCCATCACAGCTAGGCAAGCTGTTTTTT	CASSPSQLGKLFF
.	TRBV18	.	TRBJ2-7	TGTGCCAGCTCACCACCGACGGGATCCATCGAGCAGTACTTC	CASSPPTGSIEQYF
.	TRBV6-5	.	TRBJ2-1	TGTGCCAGCAGTTACTCGCGGGGAATGAGCATGTTCTTC	CASSYSRGMSMFF
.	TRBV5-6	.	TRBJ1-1	TGTGCCAGCAGCTGGGGACGGCTGAGGGGGAACACTGAAGCTTTCTTT	CASSWGRLRGNTEAFF
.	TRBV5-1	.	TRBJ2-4	TGCGCCAGCAGCTTGGTCGGAGAGATTCAGTACTTC	CASSLVGEIQYF
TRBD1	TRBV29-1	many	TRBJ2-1	TGCAGCGTTTCTCGCTCTTTAGGACAGGGGGCGGGTGAGCAGTTCTTC	CSVSRSLGQGAGEQFF
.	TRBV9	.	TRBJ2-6	TGTGCCAGCAGCGTCTTACCGACGGGACAAAACTCTGGGGCCAACGTCCTGACTTTC	CASSVLPTGQNSGANVLTF
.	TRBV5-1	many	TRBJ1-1	TGCGCCAGCAGCTTAGGAGCAGGGGTTAAGAACACTGAAGCTTTCTTT	CASSLGAGVKNTEAFF
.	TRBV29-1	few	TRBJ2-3	TGCAGCGTTGAAGGAGATACGCAGTATTTT	CSVEGDTQYF
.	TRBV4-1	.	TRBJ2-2	TGCGCCAGCAGCCAAAATCGGGCGTCCGGGGAGCTGTTTTTT	CASSQNRASGELFF
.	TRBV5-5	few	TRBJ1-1	TGTGCCAGCAGCTTCTCGTCAGATGGAGGGACTGAAGCTTTCTTT	CASSFSSDGGTEAFF
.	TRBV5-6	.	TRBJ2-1	TGTGCCAGCAGCTTGACTAGCTTGAATGAGCAGTTCTTC	CASSLTSLNEQFF
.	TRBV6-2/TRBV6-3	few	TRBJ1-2	TGTGCCAGCAGTTACGCCTCTAACTATGGCTACACCTTC	CASSYASNYGYTF
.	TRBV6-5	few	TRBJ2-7	TGTGCCAGCAGTTACTCCGGGGGCCACGAGCAGTACTTC	CASSYSGGHEQYF
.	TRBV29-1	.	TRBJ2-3	TGCAGCGTTGTGGACGGCACAGATACGCAGTATTTT	CSVVDGTDTQYF
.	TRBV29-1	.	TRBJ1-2	TGCAGCGTTGCTTCCAGGGACTTATATGGCTACACCTTC	CSVASRDLYGYTF
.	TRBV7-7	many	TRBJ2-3	TGTGCTAGCAGTGGGACTCTAGCTAGCACAGATACGCAGTATTTT	CASSGTLASTDTQYF
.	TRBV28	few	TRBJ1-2	TGTGCCAGCAGTTTATCGGACTATGGCTACACCTTC	CASSLSDYGYTF
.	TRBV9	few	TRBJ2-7	TGTGCCAGCAGCGTAGGACCAGGGGGGCGCTCCTACGAGCAGTACTTC	CASSVGPGGRSYEQYF
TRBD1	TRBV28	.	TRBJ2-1	TGTGCCAGCAGGGGACAGGGACATGAGCAGTTCTTC	CASRGQGHEQFF
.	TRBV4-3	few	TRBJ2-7	TGCGCCAGCAGCCCTACTAGTAATCCCTACGAGCAGTACTTC	CASSPTSNPYEQYF
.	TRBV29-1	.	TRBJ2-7	TGCAGCGTTGAAGAAGGGTACGAGCAGTACTTC	CSVEEGYEQYF